A single sample is the source of the 16 T cell receptor beta chains below, sequenced in a study of T cell responses to AZD1222 COVID-19 vaccine. Here immunoSEQ multiplex PCR was the method, and the copy in TCRdb shows in-frame clones only, minus some. Among around 69,000 clones listed, roughly 84% were seen once. Sequenced here: peripheral blood, sampled on day 0 of AZD1222 vaccination. The receptors come from an adult in good health.

This clone has just a few counts. The J gene is TRBJ2-7, the V gene TRBV5-1, with D possibly being TRBD1 (5 bases). Germline CDR1 reads SGHRS; CDR2 reads YFSETQ. The CDR3 extends over 14 amino acids. The V end was cut by 0 bases, the J end by 3 bases, with 10 bases between. This chain's CDR3 is CASSLAQDIYEQYF. The CDR3 nucleotides read TGCGCCAGCAGCTTGGCCCAGGACATCTACGAGCAGTACTTC. Full variable domain (remainder filled in from reference TRBV5-1 and TRBJ2-7): KAGVTQTPRYLIKTRGQQVTLSCSPISGHRSVSWYQQTPGQGLQFLFEYFSETQRNKGNFPGRFSGRQFSNSRSEMNVSTLELGDSALYLCASSLAQDIYEQYFGPGTRLTVT.

The genes are TRBV15 and TRBJ1-3; D unclear. This CDR3 is 15 amino acids long. V was cut by 0 bases and J by 2 bases, with 8 bases left in between. CDR1 and CDR2 (germline): LNHNV, YYDKDF (reference sequence). The CDR3 DNA reads as TGTGCCACCAGCAGAGATCAAGGAACTGGAAACACCATATATTTT. Residues: CATSRDQGTGNTIYF.

The chain employs TRBV2 and TRBJ2-2, with D tentatively TRBD1 (5 bases). V lost 6 bases to trimming and J lost 4 bases, with 9 bases between them. The germline gives CDR1 SNHLY, CDR2 FYNNEI. The CDR3 consists of 13 residues. This chain's CDR3 is CASRTEVTGELFF. The CDR3 DNA reads TGTGCCAGCAGGACAGAGGTCACCGGGGAGCTGTTTTTT.

The chain joins TRBV27 to TRBJ1-5; 8 nucleotides agree with TRBD1. V lost 3 bases, J lost 6 bases, and 4 bases stayed unmatched. The CDR3 is 14 amino acids. Germline CDR1 is MNHEY and CDR2 is SMNVEV (reference sequence). The CDR3 sequence is CASSFGQGGQPQHF. Here the CDR3 DNA reads TGTGCCAGCAGTTTCGGACAGGGTGGTCAGCCCCAGCATTTT.

V is TRBV4-1 and J is TRBJ1-6, with 9 positions matching TRBD1. The CDR3 consists of 15 residues. Per the germline V gene, CDR1 is MGHRA and CDR2 is YSYEKL. J gave up 6 bases and V 6 bases, and 6 bases lay outside the gene matches. The CDR3 spells CASRSTGGRNSPLHF. The CDR3 nucleotides are TGCGCCAGCAGAAGCACAGGGGGCCGTAATTCACCCCTCCACTTT.

This clone was picked up a small number of times. This chain links TRBV9 with TRBJ2-1, with no clear D. With 0 bases removed from V and 6 bases from J, the gap between germline ends came to 10 bases. This CDR3 comprises 14 residues. The germline gives CDR1 SGDLS, CDR2 YYNGEE. The DNA for the CDR3 is TGTGCCAGCAGCGTAGATGGTGGTGGCAATGAGCAGTTCTTC. Its protein product is CASSVDGGGNEQFF.

This clone was counted between two and nine times. V usage is TRBV9 and J usage is TRBJ1-2, with D unresolved. The CDR3 loop spans 12 amino acids. Germline V lookup: CDR1 SGDLS, CDR2 YYNGEE. Trimming cost V 3 bases and J 1 base, with 4 bases left between them. The DNA of the CDR3 is TGTGCCAGCAGCGCCTTTAACTATGGCTACACCTTC. As protein: CASSAFNYGYTF. Together with reference TRBV9 and TRBJ1-2, the CDR3 gives the full variable domain: DSGVTQTPKHLITATGQRVTLRCSPRSGDLSVYWYQQSLDQGLQFLIQYYNGEERAKGNILERFSAQQFPDLHSELNLSSLELGDSALYFCASSAFNYGYTFGSGTRLTVV.

This chain links TRBV11-3 with TRBJ1-1, with 8 nucleotides matching TRBD1. Germline assignment: CDR1 SGHNT and CDR2 YENEEA. V was pared by 3 bases and J by 4 bases, with 1 base of the junction left unmatched. This CDR3 is built from 13 residues. This CDR3 is CASSFTGGTEAFF. The CDR3 nucleotides are TGTGCCAGCAGCTTTACAGGGGGCACTGAAGCTTTCTTT.

As DNA, the CDR3 is TGTGCCAGCAGCCGCTCTATAGATATTCAGTACTTC. This translates into CASSRSIDIQYF. The J gene is TRBJ2-4, the V gene TRBV3-1 (or the pseudogene TRBV3-2), with D unresolved. The CDR3 has 12 amino acids. CDR1 is LGHDT and CDR2 is YNNKEL in the germline V gene (reference sequence). V was trimmed by 4 bases and J by 10 bases, leaving 11 bases between them.

The chain has TRBV13 and TRBJ1-3, with 11 positions matching TRBD1. CDR3 length: 15 residues. Germline V gene lookup returns CDR1 PRHDT and CDR2 FYEKMQ (reference sequence). V shed 3 bases and J 5 bases; nucleotides not matched to a gene: 3. CDR3 bases: TGTGCCAGCAGCTTGGACAGGGGGCGAAGAAACACCATATATTTT. Translated: CASSLDRGRRNTIYF.

This clone has only a few counts. The CDR3 region has the DNA TGTGCCATCAGTGAGCCATTGGGAGCTCCGGGCACTGAAGCTTTCTTT. Translated, it gives CAISEPLGAPGTEAFF. The genes are TRBV10-3 and TRBJ1-1; no definite D call. CDR3 length: 16 amino acids. The germline CDR1 and CDR2 sequences are ENHRY and SYGVKD. V lost 2 bases to trimming and J lost 4 bases, with 17 bases between them.

The rearrangement uses TRBV7-6 and TRBJ2-5; 7 nucleotides align to TRBD1. Germline lookup yields CDR1 SGHVS and CDR2 FNYEAQ. J was trimmed by 0 bases and V by 0 bases; bases with no gene match: 7. The CDR3 totals 17 residues. Here the CDR3 DNA reads TGTGCCAGCAGCTTAGCCTTAAATGGACAGGACCAAGAGACCCAGTACTTC. Its translation is CASSLALNGQDQETQYF.

The chain carries TRBV6-5 and TRBJ2-3; 7 bases line up with TRBD2. CDR1 and CDR2 (germline): MNHEY, SVGAGI. The CDR3 covers 14 residues. V was clipped by 6 bases and J by 6 bases; unmatched bases: 9. The CDR3 loop reads CASRKERGGDTQYF. The CDR3 DNA sequence: TGTGCCAGCAGAAAGGAGAGGGGAGGGGATACGCAGTATTTT.

The chain links TRBV12-3 or TRBV12-4 to TRBJ2-7; the D is unclear. Trimming stripped 6 bases from V and 6 bases from J, with 15 bases between. The length of the CDR3 is 13 residues. The CDR3 region is CASSPRNTGEQYF. The CDR3 coding sequence is TGTGCCAGCAGCCCCAGGAACACCGGCGAGCAGTACTTC.

The chain joins TRBV12-3 or TRBV12-4 to TRBJ1-1; no definite D call. The CDR3 covers 11 residues. V gave up 2 bases and J gave up 5 bases, with 3 bases separating them. The DNA of the CDR3 is TGTGCCAGCAGTTTACGGACTGAAGCTTTCTTT. Protein: CASSLRTEAFF.

This clone has more than one count but fewer than ten. The chain has TRBV29-1 and TRBJ1-3, with D unresolved. V gave up 0 bases and J gave up 8 bases, with 5 bases separating them. The CDR3 length is 11 residues. CDR1 is SQVTM and CDR2 is ANQGSEA in the germline V gene. The CDR3 DNA is TGCAGCGTTGAAGATCGGGACACCATATATTTT. Protein sequence: CSVEDRDTIYF.